This T cell receptor (beta chain) originates from a study of blood T cells in healthy people across ages. As to this clonotype: The antigen remains undetermined.

The second PCR ran roughly 6 to 11 cycles with a sample-barcoded 5' primer and J-beta primers. TCRdb re-analysed the 5' RACE reads in MiXCR, keeping a single row per CDR3 protein. The sample holds roughly 720,000 distinct CDR3 sequences, 53% seen once. Germline-derived CDR1 and CDR2 are LNHNV and YYDKDF (reference sequence). This CDR3 spans 14 amino acids. Trimming took 4 bases from V and 3 from J, leaving 12 bases between them. Broader study findings: Strong correlation existed between TCR beta diversity and naive T cell percentage. Since the PBMCs were unsorted, naive and antigen-experienced cells could not be conclusively compared. Whereas aged donors had fewer naive CD4+ cells, long-lived donors had more of them and higher diversity.

The sequence was obtained from an elderly man in good health. Sequenced sample: blood. This chain connects TRBV15 to TRBJ1-1; the D is unclear. CDR3: CATSIVRGYTEAFF. CDR3 nucleotides: TGTGCCACCAGCATAGTTCGGGGATACACTGAAGCTTTCTTT. The entire variable domain, with the rest obtained from reference TRBV15 and TRBJ1-1, is as follows: DAMVIQNPRYQVTQFGKPVTLSCSQTLNHNVMYWYQQKSSQAPKLLFHYYDKDFNNEADTPDNFQSRRPNTSFCFLDIRSPGLGDTAMYLCATSIVRGYTEAFFGQGTRLTVV.